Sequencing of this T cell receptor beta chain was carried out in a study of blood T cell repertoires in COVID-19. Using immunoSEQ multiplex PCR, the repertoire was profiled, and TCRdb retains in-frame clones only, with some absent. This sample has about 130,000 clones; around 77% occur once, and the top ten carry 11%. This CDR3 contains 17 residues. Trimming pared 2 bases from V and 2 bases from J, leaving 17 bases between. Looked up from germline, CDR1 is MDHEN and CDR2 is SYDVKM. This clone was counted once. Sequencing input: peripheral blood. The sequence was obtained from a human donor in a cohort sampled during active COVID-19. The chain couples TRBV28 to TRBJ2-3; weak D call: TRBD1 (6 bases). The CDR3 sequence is CASSLEGTRLSTDTQYF. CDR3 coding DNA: TGTGCCAGCAGTTTAGAGGGGACAAGATTATCCACAGATACGCAGTATTTT. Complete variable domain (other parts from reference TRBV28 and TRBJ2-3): DVKVTQSSRYLVKRTGEKVFLECVQDMDHENMFWYRQDPGLGLRLIYFSYDVKMKEKGDIPEGYSVSREKKERFSLILESASTNQTSMYLCASSLEGTRLSTDTQYFGPGTRLTVL.